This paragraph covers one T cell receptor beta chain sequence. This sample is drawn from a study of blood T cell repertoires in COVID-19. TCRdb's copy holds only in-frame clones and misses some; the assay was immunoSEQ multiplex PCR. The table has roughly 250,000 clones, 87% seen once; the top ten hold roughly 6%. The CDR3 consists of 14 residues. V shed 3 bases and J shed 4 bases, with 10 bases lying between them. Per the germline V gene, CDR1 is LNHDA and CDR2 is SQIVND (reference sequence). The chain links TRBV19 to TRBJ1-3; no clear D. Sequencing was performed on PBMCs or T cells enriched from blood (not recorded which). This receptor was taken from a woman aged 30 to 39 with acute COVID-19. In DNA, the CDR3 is TGTGCCAGTAGTATTTCGCGTGCGGGAAACACCATATATTTT. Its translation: CASSISRAGNTIYF.